The sequence of this T cell receptor (beta chain) was determined in a study of Graves' ophthalmopathy and Graves' hyperthyroidism. RNA served as the template for amplifying TCR beta CDR3 regions. First-round RT-PCR used HTBI primers; second-round multiplex PCR followed. Via MiXCR, TCRdb re-called the multiplex PCR reads, giving one row per CDR3 protein. The repertoire consists of some 240,000 distinct CDR3 sequences, with 45% to 55% occurring once and the leading ten covering around half. Study-level points and caveats: Clonotypes were expanded in thyroid at above 0.001 frequency, and most also appeared in blood.

This clonotype was picked up a small number of times. Its target is unknown. Trimming removed 0 bases from V and 3 bases from J, with 8 bases in between. The CDR3 consists of 15 residues. CDR1 and CDR2 (germline): SGHVS, FQNEAQ. The chain carries TRBV7-8 and TRBJ1-4, with D possibly matching TRBD1 (5 bases). Input material: peripheral blood. This TCR derives from an adult man with Graves' ophthalmopathy. The CDR3, as DNA: TGTGCCAGCAGCTTAGCGAGGGGAGCTAATGAAAAACTGTTTTTT. Amino acids: CASSLARGANEKLFF. Full variable domain (outside the CDR3, taken from reference TRBV7-8 and TRBJ1-4): GAGVSQSPRYKVAKRGQDVALRCDPISGHVSLFWYQQALGQGPEFLTYFQNEAQLDKSGLPSDRFFAERPEGSVSTLKIQRTQQEDSAVYLCASSLARGANEKLFFGSGTQLSVL.